The 32 T cell receptor beta chains below were found in one sample sequenced in a study of T cells in Graves' hyperthyroidism and ophthalmopathy. TCR beta CDR3 regions were amplified from RNA transcripts. During a first-round RT-PCR of the TCR CDR3, the HTBI primer set was used. TCRdb processed the multiplex PCR reads anew with MiXCR; each CDR3 protein has one entry. This sample yields some 720,000 distinct CDR3 sequences, of which about a sixth are seen a single time; around 8.1% belongs to the top ten. The source material was blood. Receptors originate from a man between 18 and 35 years old with Graves' hyperthyroidism.

This clonotype appeared a few times. The CDR3 coding sequence is TGTGCCAGCATGTCTACTGGAAACACCATATATTTT. Amino acid sequence: CASMSTGNTIYF. This chain uses TRBV6-1 with TRBJ1-3; the D is unclear. The CDR3 spans 12 residues. Per germline, CDR1 MNHNS and CDR2 SASEGT. Between the trimmed V and J ends, which lost 7 bases and 2 bases, there was a span of 6 bases.

This clonotype was found a few times. J is TRBJ1-5 and V is TRBV18, with 8 bases identical to TRBD1. The CDR3 is made up of 15 amino acids. With V trimmed by 5 bases and J by 6 bases, 9 bases remained unmatched. Germline V gives CDR1 KGHSH, CDR2 LQKENI. The DNA for the CDR3 is TGTGCCAGCTCATCGACATCAGGGGGCACTCAGCCCCAGCATTTT. This encodes CASSSTSGGTQPQHF.

The chain recombines TRBV5-1 with TRBJ1-2, with 7 positions matching TRBD1. CDR3 length equals 15 residues. Per the germline V gene, CDR1 is SGHRS and CDR2 is YFSETQ. V gave up 0 bases and J gave up 2 bases; unmatched junction bases: 4. CDR3 amino acids: CASSLGQGQNYGYTF. CDR3 coding DNA: TGCGCCAGCAGCTTGGGACAGGGCCAAAACTATGGCTACACCTTC.

This chain uses TRBV20-1 with TRBJ1-1, with 7 bases fitting TRBD1. Germline V lookup: CDR1 DFQATT, CDR2 SNEGSKA (reference sequence). This CDR3 spans 15 amino acids. Germline trimming cut 1 base from V and 4 bases from J; bases unmatched to any gene: 9. The CDR3 nucleotides are TGCAGTGCTAGAGGGTTGAGGGGGCCGGGCACTGAAGCTTTCTTT. Protein: CSARGLRGPGTEAFF.

A few counts support this clonotype. V usage is TRBV9 and J usage is TRBJ2-3; tentative D call: TRBD1 (5 bases). Per the germline V gene, CDR1 is SGDLS and CDR2 is YYNGEE. The CDR3 runs to 14 residues. V dropped 0 bases and J dropped 6 bases, with 11 bases sitting between them. The CDR3 nucleotides read TGTGCCAGCAGCGTAGGACGGCCAGGGGATACGCAGTATTTT. It is translated as CASSVGRPGDTQYF.

This clonotype showed up many times. The rearrangement uses TRBV28 and TRBJ2-5; 10 bases align to TRBD2. Trimming at V came to 1 base and at J to 5 bases, leaving 4 bases not matched to a gene. In germline, CDR1 is MDHEN, CDR2 SYDVKM. There are 15 residues in the CDR3. CDR3 DNA: TGTGCCAGCAGTTTATCGCTAGCGGGAGTGGAGACCCAGTACTTC. It codes for CASSLSLAGVETQYF.

This chain connects TRBV24-1 to TRBJ2-2, with D possibly matching TRBD1 (6 bases). The CDR3 sequence is 15 residues long. The V end lost 5 bases, the J end lost 2 bases, and 11 bases lay between the germline ends. The germline gives CDR1 KGHDR, CDR2 SFDVKD. The CDR3 reads CATSGRGGNTGELFF. As DNA, the CDR3 is TGTGCCACCAGTGGCAGGGGCGGAAACACCGGGGAGCTGTTTTTT.

There are many counts of this clonotype. V gene TRBV18 combines with J gene TRBJ2-3; a weak D match, TRBD1 (6 bases). The CDR3 is made up of 14 amino acids. The V gene lost 3 bases and the J gene lost 3 bases, with 10 bases spanning the gap. Germline V gene lookup returns CDR1 KGHSH and CDR2 LQKENI. The CDR3 spells CASSPAQGTDTQYF. The DNA of the CDR3 is TGTGCCAGCTCACCGGCTCAGGGGACAGATACGCAGTATTTT.

The chain uses TRBV2 and TRBJ1-6, with unresolved D. Trimming shortened V by 7 bases and J by 1 base, and 11 bases separated the two germline ends. Germline CDR1 SNHLY, CDR2 FYNNEI. The CDR3 loop spans 15 amino acids. CDR3 in DNA: TGTGCCAGCAAGAGTTTTAGGTCCTATAATTCACCCCTCCACTTT. Translation gives CASKSFRSYNSPLHF.

As regards this clonotype: A much bigger clone sits one base away, suggesting this may be a read error. CDR3: CGAGGSGSSYEQYF. CDR3 nucleotide sequence: TGCGGTGCTGGAGGTAGCGGGAGTAGTTACGAGCAGTACTTC. The rearrangement uses TRBV20-1 and TRBJ2-7, with 9 bases lining up with TRBD2. Germline CDR1 reads DFQATT; CDR2 reads SNEGSKA (reference sequence). The CDR3 runs to 14 residues.

The V and J genes are TRBV12-3 or TRBV12-4 and TRBJ2-5; 8 positions agree with TRBD1. Trimming at V came to 6 bases and at J to 5 bases, leaving 8 bases not matched to a gene. This CDR3 contains 14 residues. This CDR3 reads CASRVTGDRETQYF. The CDR3 DNA is TGTGCCAGCAGGGTGACAGGGGATAGGGAGACCCAGTACTTC.

This clonotype was observed a handful of times. The genes are TRBV5-5 and TRBJ2-1; TRBD1 or TRBD2 may be the D gene (7 bases each). Per germline, CDR1 SGHKS and CDR2 YYEKEE (reference sequence). The CDR3 loop spans 15 amino acids. V was trimmed by 0 bases and J by 3 bases, leaving 10 bases between them. The CDR3 nucleotides read TGTGCCAGCAGCTTGGCCAGGGGGGGCTACAATGAGCAGTTCTTC. Translated: CASSLARGGYNEQFF.

This clonotype was detected only a few times. The chain has TRBV7-9 and TRBJ2-5; 7 nucleotides align to TRBD1. Germline V lookup: CDR1 SEHNR, CDR2 FQNEAQ (reference sequence). The CDR3 runs to 13 residues. V gave up 7 bases and J gave up 6 bases; unmatched junction bases: 8. CDR3 amino acids: CASNTAQGQTQYF. CDR3 DNA sequence: TGTGCCAGCAATACAGCACAGGGGCAGACCCAGTACTTC.

The chain joins TRBV27 to TRBJ1-4; D call uncertain. The CDR3 covers 15 residues. Trimming stripped 2 bases from V and 0 bases from J, with 7 bases between. Germline V gene lookup returns CDR1 MNHEY and CDR2 SMNVEV (reference sequence). The CDR3 coding sequence is TGTGCCAGCAGTTTAGCCAGCGCAACTAATGAAAAACTGTTTTTT. This codes for CASSLASATNEKLFF.

V usage is TRBV7-8 and J usage is TRBJ2-6, with no clear D. Germline V CDR1 and CDR2: SGHVS, FQNEAQ. Trimming pared 5 bases from V and 3 bases from J, leaving 11 bases between. The CDR3 sequence is 15 residues long. This chain's CDR3 is CASSLRGGGANVLTF. For the CDR3, the DNA is TGTGCCAGCAGCCTCCGAGGTGGTGGGGCCAACGTCCTGACTTTC.

This clonotype was recorded a few times. This chain joins TRBV7-9 and TRBJ2-7; D perhaps matches TRBD1 (5 bases). Germline V gene sequence: CDR1 SEHNR, CDR2 FQNEAQ (reference sequence). There are 13 residues in the CDR3. V was pared by 2 bases and J by 3 bases, with 8 bases between. CDR3 nucleotides: TGTGCCAGCAGCTTACAGGGTCACTACGAGCAGTACTTC. It is translated as CASSLQGHYEQYF.

The V and J genes are TRBV18 and TRBJ2-5; D may be TRBD1 or TRBD2 (5 bases each). V gave up 1 base and J gave up 2 bases, with 20 bases separating them. CDR1 KGHSH and CDR2 LQKENI come from the germline V gene. The CDR3 extends over 18 amino acids. CDR3 amino acids: CASSPLQKTVLAQETQYF. Written as DNA, the CDR3 is TGTGCCAGCTCACCACTACAGAAGACAGTCCTAGCTCAAGAGACCCAGTACTTC.

The rearrangement uses TRBV25-1 and TRBJ2-3, with TRBD2 identical over 7 bases. The germline V gene encodes CDR1 MGHDK and CDR2 SYGVNS. V was pared by 2 bases and J by 9 bases, with 14 bases of the junction left unmatched. The CDR3 is 16 residues long. The CDR3 nucleotides read TGTGCCAGCAGTGAAACAAGCTACTCCCACGGGGGGACGCAGTATTTT. It encodes CASSETSYSHGGTQYF.

This clonotype was observed a few times. This chain joins TRBV19 and TRBJ2-1; the D is unclear. This CDR3 comprises 14 residues. Germline-derived CDR1 and CDR2 are LNHDA and SQIVND (reference sequence). The germline V and J ends were trimmed by 5 bases and 0 bases, with 8 bases remaining between them. The CDR3 here is CASSEVASYNEQFF. CDR3 in DNA: TGTGCCAGTAGTGAAGTGGCCTCCTACAATGAGCAGTTCTTC.

This clonotype came up many times. V usage is TRBV20-1 and J usage is TRBJ2-3, with 7 bases fitting TRBD1. Germline CDR1 and CDR2: DFQATT and SNEGSKA (reference sequence). This CDR3 is built from 16 residues. V dropped 2 bases and J dropped 5; count of bases not matched to a gene: 13. The CDR3 here is CSARPVRQGHLDTQYF. In DNA form, the CDR3 reads TGCAGTGCTAGACCAGTACGACAGGGTCATTTAGATACGCAGTATTTT.

This clonotype has a count of ten or more. This rearrangement joins TRBV30 to TRBJ2-2, with 10 bases lining up with TRBD2. This CDR3 contains 16 residues. Germline trimming cut 5 bases from V and 2 bases from J; bases unmatched to any gene: 8. Germline loops: CDR1 GTSNPN, CDR2 SVGIG (reference sequence). This chain's CDR3 is CAWLKSSGGNTGELFF. CDR3 sequence (DNA): TGTGCCTGGCTGAAATCTAGCGGGGGTAACACCGGGGAGCTGTTTTTT.

J is TRBJ2-2 and V is TRBV18; perhaps TRBD1 as D (6 bases). Germline CDR1 KGHSH, CDR2 LQKENI. Trimming shortened V by 1 base and J by 4 bases, and 10 bases separated the two germline ends. The CDR3 length is 15 residues. CDR3 DNA sequence: TGTGCCAGCTCACCACGGACAGCTCCCACCGGGGAGCTGTTTTTT. Protein: CASSPRTAPTGELFF.

This clonotype showed up just a few times. This sequence joins TRBV15 and TRBJ2-1, with 11 nucleotides matching TRBD2. The CDR3 extends over 15 amino acids. Germline V gene data show CDR1 as LNHNV and CDR2 as YYDKDF (reference sequence). V lost 0 bases and J lost 8; bases outside the gene matches: 3. CDR3 sequence reads: CATSRELAGVDEQFF. The CDR3 DNA sequence: TGTGCCACCAGCAGAGAACTAGCGGGAGTAGATGAGCAGTTCTTC.

V is TRBV18 and J is TRBJ1-3; D is perhaps TRBD1 (5 bases). Germline assignment: CDR1 KGHSH and CDR2 LQKENI. The CDR3 contains 16 residues. The V end was cut by 4 bases, the J end by 0 bases, with 13 bases between. The CDR3 loop is CASSQQALSSGNTIYF. The CDR3 nucleotides are TGTGCCAGCTCACAACAGGCCTTAAGCTCTGGAAACACCATATATTTT.

This clonotype was recorded a few times. The rearrangement uses TRBV7-9 and TRBJ2-1; tentative D call: TRBD1 (6 bases). The CDR3 loop spans 18 amino acids. Germline V CDR1 and CDR2: SEHNR, FQNEAQ (reference sequence). V lost 1 base and J 6 bases, leaving 22 bases between the germline ends. The CDR3 spells CASSLVDYGQKMFNEQFF. The CDR3 DNA follows: TGTGCCAGCAGCTTAGTAGATTACGGACAGAAAATGTTCAATGAGCAGTTCTTC.

This clonotype was found many times. V gene TRBV18 combines with J gene TRBJ2-7; D might be TRBD2 (6 bases). V lost 1 base, J lost 6 bases, and 10 bases lay in between. From germline, CDR1 is KGHSH and CDR2 LQKENI. The CDR3 runs 13 residues. Here the CDR3 reads CASSPLEGGEQYF. DNA for the CDR3: TGTGCCAGCTCACCACTGGAGGGAGGCGAGCAGTACTTC.

J is TRBJ1-2 and V is TRBV11-1; 7 bases agree with TRBD1. The CDR3 totals 14 residues. The germline gives CDR1 SGHAT, CDR2 FQDESV (reference sequence). After removal of 5 bases from V and 3 bases from J, the junction contained 6 bases not matched to a gene. CDR3 sequence (DNA): TGTGCCAGCAGCCTAAGTGGACAGGACTATGGCTACACCTTC. Translated: CASSLSGQDYGYTF.

In this sample, this clonotype turned up many times. The V gene is TRBV12-3 or TRBV12-4, the J gene TRBJ1-5; D not certain. V was pared by 7 bases and J by 1 base, with 11 bases between. The CDR3 runs 14 residues. DNA for the CDR3: TGTGCCAGCACCTGGACCCGGAGCAATCAGCCCCAGCATTTT. Translation gives CASTWTRSNQPQHF.

V is TRBV12-3 or TRBV12-4 and J is TRBJ2-7; 7 bases align to TRBD1. The CDR3 is 15 residues long. With V trimmed by 4 bases and J by 5 bases, 11 bases remained unmatched. The DNA of the CDR3 is TGTGCCAGCAGTTCAGTCAACAGGGGATTCGACGAGCAGTACTTC. Translated, it gives CASSSVNRGFDEQYF.

This clonotype has at least ten counts. The chain is built from TRBV7-8 and TRBJ2-2; D call uncertain. Per the germline V gene, CDR1 is SGHVS and CDR2 is FQNEAQ. The germline V and J ends were trimmed by 5 bases and 4 bases, with 8 bases remaining between them. The CDR3 totals 13 residues. The CDR3: CASSRRSTGELFF. The CDR3 DNA follows: TGTGCCAGCAGCCGACGGTCCACCGGGGAGCTGTTTTTT.

This CDR3 reads CASTDGQGYEQYF. The CDR3 coding sequence is TGTGCCAGCACCGACGGACAGGGGTACGAGCAGTACTTC. This chain uses TRBV7-8 with TRBJ2-7; 9 nucleotides align to TRBD1. CDR1 SGHVS and CDR2 FQNEAQ come from the germline V gene. V trimming: 7 bases; J trimming: 4 bases; junction bases outside the gene matches: 5. The CDR3 sequence is 13 residues long.

This clonotype was seen at least ten times. This chain connects TRBV2 to TRBJ2-5; 12 bases are shared with TRBD2. V was clipped by 4 bases and J by 5 bases; unmatched bases: 8. In germline, CDR1 is SNHLY, CDR2 FYNNEI. The CDR3 totals 16 residues. The chain's CDR3 is CASSARLAGVGETQYF. The DNA of the CDR3 is TGTGCCAGCAGTGCGAGACTAGCGGGAGTGGGGGAGACCCAGTACTTC.